Below are 10 T cell receptor beta chains sequenced from a single sample in a study of Graves' ophthalmopathy and Graves' hyperthyroidism. Transcripts of RNA were the source for amplifying TCR beta CDR3 regions. An initial RT-PCR round employing HTBI primers preceded a second-round multiplex PCR. TCRdb used MiXCR to reprocess the multiplex PCR reads, holding one entry per CDR3 protein. The sample gives 580,000 or so distinct CDR3 sequences, about 40% of which show up once; about 4.2% is in the top ten. Sequences were obtained from peripheral blood or thyroid tissue (not recorded which). The receptors come from an adult man with Graves' hyperthyroidism.

This clonotype has a count of ten or more. The rearrangement joins TRBV20-1 to TRBJ1-1, with D maybe TRBD1 (5 bases). V was cut by 0 bases and J by 2 bases, with 13 bases left in between. The CDR3 covers 15 residues. CDR1 DFQATT and CDR2 SNEGSKA come from the germline V gene (reference sequence). The CDR3 bases are TGCAGTGCTAGAGACCCAGGGCCTCGTAACACTGAAGCTTTCTTT. It codes for CSARDPGPRNTEAFF.

The chain carries TRBV7-3 and TRBJ1-1; 7 bases are a match to TRBD1. Trimming at V came to 2 bases and at J to 4 bases, leaving 16 bases not matched to a gene. The CDR3 spans 18 residues. The germline CDR1 and CDR2 sequences are SGHTA and FQGTGA. CDR3 DNA: TGTGCCAGCAGCTTAGCATCAGGGGAGGGGGCGCTGGTCACTGAAGCTTTCTTT. The encoded protein is CASSLASGEGALVTEAFF.

This clonotype was found many times. The chain joins TRBV7-9 to TRBJ2-5, with D perhaps matching TRBD1 or TRBD2 (6 bases each). This CDR3 has 16 residues. The ends were cut back, 5 bases at V and 4 bases at J, with 20 bases in the middle. Germline V gene lookup returns CDR1 SEHNR and CDR2 FQNEAQ (reference sequence). The CDR3 loop is CASSNTIQQGGETQYF. CDR3 sequence (DNA): TGTGCCAGCAGCAACACGATCCAACAGGGAGGAGAGACCCAGTACTTC.

The chain employs TRBV29-1 and TRBJ2-7, with TRBD2 matching over 13 bases. The CDR3 extends over 13 amino acids. Germline CDR1 reads SQVTM; CDR2 reads ANQGSEA. CDR3 nucleotide sequence: TGCACCGAAAGACTAGCGGGAGGAGGTGAGCAGTACTTC. It specifies CTERLAGGGEQYF.

This clonotype was detected only a few times. A single base separates this from a much larger clone, so it may be a read error. The missing conserved phenylalanine or tryptophan at the end of this CDR3 makes a read error likely. The chain combines TRBV7-2 with TRBJ1-2; D perhaps matches TRBD1 (6 bases). CDR1 is SGHTA and CDR2 is FQGNSA in the germline V gene. V lost 2 bases to trimming and J lost 6 bases, with 10 bases between them. The CDR3 contains 13 residues. CDR3 sequence: CASSLIGGNGYTL. Written as DNA, the CDR3 is TGTGCCAGCAGCTTAATCGGGGGCAATGGCTACACCCTC.

The chain uses TRBV29-1 and TRBJ1-5, with 8 bases fitting TRBD1. The CDR3 is made up of 13 amino acids. CDR1 SQVTM and CDR2 ANQGSEA come from the germline V gene. CDR3 sequence (DNA): TGCAGTACCGGACAGGGAAGCAATCAGCCCCAGCATTTT. Translated, it gives CSTGQGSNQPQHF.

This clonotype was counted a few times. V is TRBV7-9 and J is TRBJ2-2, with D unclear. The CDR3 extends over 17 amino acids. V lost 4 bases to trimming and J lost 7 bases, with 22 bases between them. The germline CDR1 and CDR2 sequences are SEHNR and FQNEAQ (reference sequence). The CDR3 spells CASSSHRRGGSDGELFF. The CDR3 DNA reads as TGTGCCAGCAGCTCCCATCGCCGCGGTGGGTCGGACGGGGAGCTGTTTTTT.

This clonotype was picked up many times. J is TRBJ1-2 and V is TRBV24-1; 9 bases are a match to TRBD1. V lost 5 bases and J lost 1; bases outside the gene matches: 16. This CDR3 has 19 amino acids. The germline V gene has CDR1 KGHDR and CDR2 SFDVKD. CDR3 nucleotides: TGTGCCACCAGTGCCTCACACCCGGGACAGGGACCTAATAACTATGGCTACACCTTC. This sequence encodes CATSASHPGQGPNNYGYTF.

The table lists this clonotype with a count of one. V is TRBV2 and J is TRBJ1-2; 9 bases agree with TRBD1. CDR3 size: 13 residues. V trimming: 7 bases; J trimming: 12 bases; junction bases outside the gene matches: 12. Germline lookup yields CDR1 SNHLY and CDR2 FYNNEI. Here the CDR3 reads CASKEGQGSGNTF. The CDR3 coding sequence is TGTGCCAGCAAGGAGGGACAGGGCTCTGGAAACACCTTC.

This clonotype occurred a few times. V usage is TRBV13 and J usage is TRBJ2-7; perhaps D is TRBD1 or TRBD2 (5 bases each). V was clipped by 3 bases and J by 0 bases, with 12 bases between them. CDR3 length: 15 residues. Germline-derived CDR1 and CDR2 are PRHDT and FYEKMQ (reference sequence). CDR3 in DNA: TGTGCCAGCAGCTTGGGGCGGGTAAGCTCCTACGAGCAGTACTTC. Translated: CASSLGRVSSYEQYF. Variable domain in full (rest from reference TRBV13 and TRBJ2-7): AAGVIQSPRHLIKEKRETATLKCYPIPRHDTVYWYQQGPGQDPQFLISFYEKMQSDKGSIPDRFSAQQFSDYHSELNMSSLELGDSALYFCASSLGRVSSYEQYFGPGTRLTVT.